The next 25 T cell receptor beta chains were all read from a single sample in a study of blood T cell repertoires in COVID-19. Sequencing used immunoSEQ multiplex PCR; TCRdb keeps in-frame clones, though not all of them. This sample has around 150,000 clones, with 70% to 90% found just once. The sample taken for sequencing was PBMCs or T cells enriched from blood (not recorded which). The receptor set was obtained from a woman aged 40-49 years who had recovered from COVID-19.

The chain combines TRBV19 with TRBJ1-1; D unclear. The V gene's germline CDR1 is LNHDA and CDR2 SQIVND (reference sequence). This CDR3 has 14 amino acids. The V end lost 5 bases, the J end lost 1 base, and 11 bases lay between the germline ends. CDR3 nucleotide sequence: TGTGCCAGTAGTGCGTGGACTGAGAACACTGAAGCTTTCTTT. It encodes CASSAWTENTEAFF.

The chain combines TRBV11-2 with TRBJ1-2; TRBD1 agrees at 8 bases. The CDR3 runs to 15 residues. V lost 0 bases to trimming and J lost 7 bases; unmatched junction nucleotides: 7. Looked up from germline, CDR1 is SGHAT and CDR2 is FQNNGV. The DNA for the CDR3 is TGTGCCAGCAGCTTAGAGGGACAGGTTACTGGTGGCTACACCTTC. The encoded protein is CASSLEGQVTGGYTF.

V and J are TRBV5-1 and TRBJ2-7; D is perhaps TRBD2 (6 bases). This CDR3 has 15 residues. Trimming took off 0 bases at V and 3 bases at J, with 13 bases between the two ends. Germline V gene sequence: CDR1 SGHRS, CDR2 YFSETQ. CDR3 coding DNA: TGCGCCAGCAGCTTGGGTATCGGGGGAAGCTACGAGCAGTACTTC. This codes for CASSLGIGGSYEQYF.

The chain uses TRBV7-8 and TRBJ2-5; TRBD2 might be the D (5 bases). There are 15 residues in the CDR3. The germline CDR1 and CDR2 sequences are SGHVS and FQNEAQ. The V gene lost 5 bases and the J gene lost 1 base, with 14 bases spanning the gap. CDR3 residues: CASSPSSGIQETQYF. CDR3 bases: TGTGCCAGCAGCCCTAGCAGCGGTATCCAAGAGACCCAGTACTTC.

The chain recombines TRBV30 with TRBJ1-1; TRBD1 is a possible D gene (5 bases). V lost 0 bases and J 5 bases, leaving 13 bases between the germline ends. The length of the CDR3 is 14 residues. The germline CDR1 and CDR2 sequences are GTSNPN and SVGIG (reference sequence). In DNA, the CDR3 is TGTGCCTGGAGTGTACATCTGGGGGGAACTGAAGCTTTCTTT. It encodes CAWSVHLGGTEAFF.

The sample holds one count of this clone. The chain is built from TRBV5-1 and TRBJ2-1; 10 bases fit TRBD1. Trimming cost V 4 bases and J 7 bases; bases outside gene matches: 8. The CDR3 length is 15 residues. Germline assignment: CDR1 SGHRS and CDR2 YFSETQ. As DNA, the CDR3 is TGCGCCAGCAGCATGGGACAGGGGAGAGGTAATGAGCAGTTCTTC. This translates into CASSMGQGRGNEQFF.

This chain joins TRBV5-1 and TRBJ1-2; 9 bases agree with TRBD1. Germline V gives CDR1 SGHRS, CDR2 YFSETQ. Unmatched junction bases numbered 6, after V lost 4 bases and J lost 2 bases. This CDR3 comprises 15 residues. DNA for the CDR3: TGCGCCAGCAGCCCGAACAGGGGGCGAAACTATGGCTACACCTTC. Amino acid sequence: CASSPNRGRNYGYTF.

CDR3 amino acids: CASSIGGGRFSNQPQHF. In DNA, the CDR3 is TGTGCCAGTAGTATAGGTGGTGGGAGATTTAGCAATCAGCCCCAGCATTTT. The V call is TRBV19, the J call TRBJ1-5; D remains ambiguous. The germline V gene has CDR1 LNHDA and CDR2 SQIVND (reference sequence). Between the trimmed V and J ends, which lost 1 base and 0 bases, there was a span of 13 bases. The CDR3 totals 17 residues.

This clone was picked up many times. The chain joins TRBV11-1 to TRBJ2-1, with TRBD2 matching over 8 bases. V gave up 5 bases and J gave up 5 bases; unmatched junction bases: 11. This CDR3 is built from 16 residues. CDR1 is SGHAT and CDR2 is FQDESV in the germline V gene (reference sequence). CDR3 in DNA: TGTGCCAGCAGCCTCGGCCAGCGGGAGTCGAACAATGAGCAGTTCTTC. Amino acid sequence: CASSLGQRESNNEQFF.

The V call is TRBV12-5, the J call TRBJ2-2; 7 bases fit TRBD1. Per the germline V gene, CDR1 is LGHNT and CDR2 is FRNRAP. The CDR3 spans 15 residues. V gave up 2 bases and J gave up 6 bases; unmatched junction bases: 6. The DNA for the CDR3 is TGTGCTAGTGGTTTGTTACTACAGGGGTCCGGGGAGCTGTTTTTT. It specifies CASGLLLQGSGELFF.

The chain joins TRBV30 to TRBJ2-1, with TRBD1 matching 8 bases. Germline V lookup: CDR1 GTSNPN, CDR2 SVGIG (reference sequence). This CDR3 region has 16 residues. Trimming took 1 base from V and 1 from J; bases not matched to a gene: 6. CDR3 bases: TGTGCCTGGAGTGGGACGACAGGGGAGTCCTACAATGAGCAGTTCTTC. Its protein product is CAWSGTTGESYNEQFF.

V and J are TRBV15 and TRBJ1-5; TRBD1 is a possible D gene (6 bases). Between the trimmed V and J ends, which lost 0 bases and 2 bases, there was a span of 8 bases. CDR3 length: 15 residues. CDR1 and CDR2 (germline): LNHNV, YYDKDF (reference sequence). CDR3 loop: CATSRDRGRNQPQHF. DNA for the CDR3: TGTGCCACCAGCAGAGACAGGGGACGCAATCAGCCCCAGCATTTT. The full variable domain, its missing parts supplied by reference TRBV15 and TRBJ1-5, is DAMVIQNPRYQVTQFGKPVTLSCSQTLNHNVMYWYQQKSSQAPKLLFHYYDKDFNNEADTPDNFQSRRPNTSFCFLDIRSPGLGDTAMYLCATSRDRGRNQPQHFGDGTRLSIL.

The CDR3: CASSLVGREGENTGELFF. For the CDR3, the DNA is TGCGCCAGCAGCCTTGTGGGTAGGGAGGGTGAGAACACCGGGGAGCTGTTTTTT. The chain recombines TRBV5-1 with TRBJ2-2, with 7 bases matching TRBD2. Germline lookup yields CDR1 SGHRS and CDR2 YFSETQ. Unmatched junction bases numbered 13, after V lost 4 bases and J lost 1 base. The length of the CDR3 is 18 residues.

The gene calls are TRBV9 and TRBJ1-6; unclear D gene. V was shortened by 1 base and J by 6 bases, with 8 bases between the two germline ends. In germline, CDR1 is SGDLS, CDR2 YYNGEE. This CDR3 spans 14 amino acids. The CDR3 DNA reads TGTGCCAGCAGCGTAACAGATATTAATTCACCCCTCCACTTT. This sequence encodes CASSVTDINSPLHF. The complete variable domain, with remaining parts taken from reference TRBV9 and TRBJ1-6, reads DSGVTQTPKHLITATGQRVTLRCSPRSGDLSVYWYQQSLDQGLQFLIQYYNGEERAKGNILERFSAQQFPDLHSELNLSSLELGDSALYFCASSVTDINSPLHFGNGTRLTVT.

The J gene is TRBJ2-2, the V gene TRBV5-1; 14 bases are shared with TRBD2. This CDR3 is built from 17 residues. In germline, CDR1 is SGHRS, CDR2 YFSETQ. Trimming removed 1 base from V and 5 bases from J; junction bases left unmatched: 4. CDR3 sequence reads: CASSLRGLAGDTGELFF. CDR3 nucleotides: TGCGCCAGCAGCTTGAGGGGACTAGCGGGAGATACCGGGGAGCTGTTTTTT. The variable domain in full, completed from reference TRBV5-1 and TRBJ2-2, reads KAGVTQTPRYLIKTRGQQVTLSCSPISGHRSVSWYQQTPGQGLQFLFEYFSETQRNKGNFPGRFSGRQFSNSRSEMNVSTLELGDSALYLCASSLRGLAGDTGELFFGEGSRLTVL.

The chain links TRBV9 to TRBJ2-4; 7 nucleotides line up with TRBD2. Per the germline V gene, CDR1 is SGDLS and CDR2 is YYNGEE. The CDR3 consists of 16 residues. Trimming at V came to 4 bases and at J to 0 bases, leaving 7 bases not matched to a gene. The CDR3 spells CASSPGEGLAKNIQYF. CDR3 nucleotides: TGTGCCAGCAGCCCGGGGGAGGGTCTAGCCAAAAACATTCAGTACTTC.

V gene TRBV6-5 combines with J gene TRBJ2-7; tentatively, D is TRBD2 (7 bases). The germline CDR1 and CDR2 sequences are MNHEY and SVGAGI. V lost 2 bases to trimming and J lost 5 bases, with 16 bases between them. This CDR3 region has 15 residues. CDR3 in DNA: TGTGCCAGCAGTTACGGGGGGGCAGGGAGAGACGAGCAGTACTTC. It codes for CASSYGGAGRDEQYF.

The rearrangement joins TRBV2 to TRBJ1-2, with 9 bases matching TRBD1. The CDR3 totals 15 residues. Germline V lookup: CDR1 SNHLY, CDR2 FYNNEI. After removal of 5 bases from V and 4 bases from J, the junction contained 8 bases not matched to a gene. In DNA form, the CDR3 reads TGTGCCAGCAGTCACCGGGACAGGGAGGGCTATGGCTACACCTTC. Amino acid sequence: CASSHRDREGYGYTF.

J is TRBJ1-5 and V is TRBV30, with D possibly TRBD1 on 6 matching bases. Looked up from germline, CDR1 is GTSNPN and CDR2 is SVGIG (reference sequence). The germline V and J ends were trimmed by 2 bases and 5 bases, with 7 bases remaining between them. The CDR3 length is 12 residues. The CDR3 DNA is TGTGCCTGGAGTCCAGGGGATCAGCCCCAGCATTTT. It specifies CAWSPGDQPQHF.

CDR3 sequence: CASSPGGPYEQYF. The CDR3 DNA follows: TGTGCCAGCAGCCCCGGCGGGCCCTACGAGCAGTACTTC. The rearrangement uses TRBV3-1 (or the pseudogene TRBV3-2) and TRBJ2-7, with a weak D call TRBD2 (5 bases). Germline V gene data show CDR1 as LGHDT and CDR2 as YNNKEL (reference sequence). Trimming took 4 bases from V and 2 from J, leaving 9 bases between them. The CDR3 covers 13 residues.

This clone has only a few counts. The rearrangement joins TRBV19 to TRBJ1-1; D is unresolved. The CDR3 totals 13 residues. V was clipped by 5 bases and J by 4 bases, with 11 bases between them. Germline lookup yields CDR1 LNHDA and CDR2 SQIVND (reference sequence). The DNA for the CDR3 is TGTGCCAGTAGTCTGAGGGAGGGCACTGAAGCTTTCTTT. It specifies CASSLREGTEAFF.

The chain joins TRBV7-3 to TRBJ1-4; TRBD1 matches at 8 bases. This CDR3 contains 14 residues. CDR1 and CDR2 (germline): SGHTA, FQGTGA. V shed 5 bases, J shed 8 bases, and the junction held 7 bases outside the gene matches. DNA of the CDR3: TGTGCCAGCAGCCACCGGGACAGGTGCGAAAAACTGTTTTTT. Its protein is CASSHRDRCEKLFF.

Note on this clone: A read error may be the cause here, since a much bigger clone is one base away. The sample holds other DNA sequences that translate to the same CDR3. CDR3 amino acids: CASSRDSNTEAFF. In DNA form, the CDR3 reads TGCGCCAGCAGCCGGGACTCAAACACTGAAGCTTTCTTT. V gene TRBV10-1 combines with J gene TRBJ1-1, with D perhaps matching TRBD1 (5 bases). Germline-derived CDR1 and CDR2 are WNHNN and SYGVQD (reference sequence). The ends were cut back, 6 bases at V and 2 bases at J, with 10 bases in the middle. This CDR3 is built from 13 residues.

This clone has just one count. The gene calls are TRBV5-4 and TRBJ1-2; 9 bases align to TRBD1. V shed 3 bases and J 6 bases; nucleotides not matched to a gene: 6. CDR1 and CDR2 from the germline V gene are SGHNT and YYREEE (reference sequence). This CDR3 contains 14 residues. The CDR3 DNA reads as TGTGCCAGCAGCTCCGGGACAGGGAATAATGGCTACACCTTC. Translating it yields CASSSGTGNNGYTF. The complete variable domain, with remaining parts taken from reference TRBV5-4 and TRBJ1-2, reads ETGVTQSPTHLIKTRGQQVTLRCSSQSGHNTVSWYQQALGQGPQFIFQYYREEENGRGNFPPRFSGLQFPNYSSELNVNALELDDSALYLCASSSGTGNNGYTFGSGTRLTVV.

The V call is TRBV7-2, the J call TRBJ1-1; D is uncertain. There are 15 residues in the CDR3. Germline CDR1 reads SGHTA; CDR2 reads FQGNSA. Trimming removed 5 bases at V and 1 base at J, with 14 bases between. This chain's CDR3 is CASSITGRRNTEAFF. DNA for the CDR3: TGTGCCAGCAGCATCACTGGCCGGAGGAACACTGAAGCTTTCTTT.